This T cell receptor beta chain originates from a study of glioma-infiltrating T cells after dendritic cell vaccination. Regarding the study as a whole: Complete blood and tumor specimen sets were limited to few patients.

The PCR used 60 V beta and 13 J beta primers. This table comes from immunoSEQ multiplex PCR, and its TCRdb copy is limited to in-frame clones, with some not included. Among nearly 85,000 clones listed, roughly 90% were seen once. With respect to this clone: Antigen unknown.

V dropped 4 bases and J dropped 0 bases, with 13 bases sitting between them. The CDR3 runs 16 residues. CDR1 and CDR2 (germline): SGHTS, YDEGEE. Blood PBMC samples: pre-vaccination, two weeks post third vaccination, and at tumor progression. V gene TRBV5-8 combines with J gene TRBJ1-4, with a tentative D call TRBD1 (6 bases). The origin of this receptor is a human donor with glioblastoma. Material: blood, obtained before dendritic cell vaccination. The CDR3 DNA follows: TGTGCCAGCAGCCCCGTGGACAGCGCAACTAATGAAAAACTGTTTTTT. This sequence encodes CASSPVDSATNEKLFF.